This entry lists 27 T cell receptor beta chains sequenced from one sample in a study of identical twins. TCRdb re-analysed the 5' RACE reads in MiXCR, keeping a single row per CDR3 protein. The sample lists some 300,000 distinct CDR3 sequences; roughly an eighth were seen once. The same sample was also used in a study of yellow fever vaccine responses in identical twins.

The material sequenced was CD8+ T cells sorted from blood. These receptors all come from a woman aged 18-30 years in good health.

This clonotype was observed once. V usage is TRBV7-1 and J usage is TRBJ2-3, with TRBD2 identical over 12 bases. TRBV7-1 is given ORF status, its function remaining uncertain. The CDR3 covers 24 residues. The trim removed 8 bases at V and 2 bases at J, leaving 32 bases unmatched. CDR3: CASGGGLSHEYGLAGGPNTDTQYF. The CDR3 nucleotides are TGTGCCAGCGGAGGGGGGCTGAGCCATGAATATGGGCTAGCGGGAGGGCCGAACACAGATACGCAGTATTTT.

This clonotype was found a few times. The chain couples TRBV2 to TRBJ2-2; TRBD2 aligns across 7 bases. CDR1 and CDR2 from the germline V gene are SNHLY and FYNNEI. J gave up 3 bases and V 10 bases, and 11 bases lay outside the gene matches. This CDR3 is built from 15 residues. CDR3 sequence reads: CAILGSGKDTGELFF. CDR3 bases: TGTGCCATCCTCGGAAGCGGGAAGGACACCGGGGAGCTGTTTTTT.

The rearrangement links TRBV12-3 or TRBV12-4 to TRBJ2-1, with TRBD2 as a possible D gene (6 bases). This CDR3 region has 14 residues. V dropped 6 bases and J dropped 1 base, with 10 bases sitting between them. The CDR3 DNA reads TGTGCCAGCAGAGACGGGGGTTCCTACAATGAGCAGTTCTTC. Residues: CASRDGGSYNEQFF.

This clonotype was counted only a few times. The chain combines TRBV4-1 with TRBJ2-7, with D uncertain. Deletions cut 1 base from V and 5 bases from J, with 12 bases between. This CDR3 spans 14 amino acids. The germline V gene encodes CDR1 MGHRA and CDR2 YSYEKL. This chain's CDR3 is CASSQVPFEHEQYF. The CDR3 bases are TGCGCCAGCAGCCAAGTCCCCTTTGAGCACGAGCAGTACTTC.

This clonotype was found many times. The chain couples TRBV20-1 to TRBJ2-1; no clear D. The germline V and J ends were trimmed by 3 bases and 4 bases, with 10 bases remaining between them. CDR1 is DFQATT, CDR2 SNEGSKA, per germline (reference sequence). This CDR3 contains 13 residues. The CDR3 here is CSASVGNYNEQFF. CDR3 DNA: TGCAGTGCTAGTGTGGGAAATTACAATGAGCAGTTCTTC.

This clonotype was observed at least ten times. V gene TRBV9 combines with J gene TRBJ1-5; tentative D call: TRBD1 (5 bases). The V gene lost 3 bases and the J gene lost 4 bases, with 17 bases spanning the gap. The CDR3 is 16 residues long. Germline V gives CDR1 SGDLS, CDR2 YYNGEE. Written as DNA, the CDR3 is TGTGCCAGCAGCGCTAGCCCGGGGACTATGAATCAGCCCCAGCATTTT. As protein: CASSASPGTMNQPQHF.

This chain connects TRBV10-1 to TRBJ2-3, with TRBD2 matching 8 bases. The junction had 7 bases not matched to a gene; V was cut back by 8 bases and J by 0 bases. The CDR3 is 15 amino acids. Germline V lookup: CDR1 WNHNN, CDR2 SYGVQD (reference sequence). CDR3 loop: CASEAGGSSTDTQYF. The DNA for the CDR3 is TGCGCCAGCGAGGCGGGGGGTTCTAGCACAGATACGCAGTATTTT.

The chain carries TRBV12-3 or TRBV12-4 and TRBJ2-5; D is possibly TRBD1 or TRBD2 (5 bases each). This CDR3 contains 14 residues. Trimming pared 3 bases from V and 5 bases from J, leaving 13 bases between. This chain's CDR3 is CASSFQGRRETQYF. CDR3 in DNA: TGTGCCAGCAGTTTTCAGGGACGGCGGGAGACCCAGTACTTC.

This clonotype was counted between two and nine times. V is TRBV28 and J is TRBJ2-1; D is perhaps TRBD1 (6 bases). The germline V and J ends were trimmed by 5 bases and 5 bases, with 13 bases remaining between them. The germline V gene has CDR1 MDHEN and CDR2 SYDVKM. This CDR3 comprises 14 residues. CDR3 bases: TGTGCCAGCAGTCGGCTGGACAGTAACAATGAGCAGTTCTTC. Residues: CASSRLDSNNEQFF.

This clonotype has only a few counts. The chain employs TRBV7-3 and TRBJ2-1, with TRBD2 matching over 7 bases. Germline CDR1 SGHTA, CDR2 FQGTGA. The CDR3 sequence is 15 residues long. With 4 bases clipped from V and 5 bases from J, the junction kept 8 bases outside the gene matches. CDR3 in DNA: TGTGCCAGCAGCTCTTTGGCGGGAGAGGACAATGAGCAGTTCTTC. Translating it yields CASSSLAGEDNEQFF. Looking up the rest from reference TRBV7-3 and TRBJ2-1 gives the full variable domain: GAGVSQTPSNKVTEKGKYVELRCDPISGHTALYWYRQSLGQGPEFLIYFQGTGAADDSGLPNDRFFAVRPEGSVSTLKIQRTERGDSAVYLCASSSLAGEDNEQFFGPGTRLTVL.

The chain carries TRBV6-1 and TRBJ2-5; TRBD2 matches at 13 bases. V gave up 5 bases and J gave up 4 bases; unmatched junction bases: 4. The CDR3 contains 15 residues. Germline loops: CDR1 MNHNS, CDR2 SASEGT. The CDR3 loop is CASSKTSGGLETQYF. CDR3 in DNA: TGTGCCAGCAGTAAGACTAGCGGGGGGTTAGAGACCCAGTACTTC.

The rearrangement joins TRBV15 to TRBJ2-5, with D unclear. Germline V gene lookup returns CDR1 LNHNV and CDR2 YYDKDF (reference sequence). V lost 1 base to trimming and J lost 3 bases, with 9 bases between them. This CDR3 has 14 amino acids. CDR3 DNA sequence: TGTGCCACCAGCAGAGTCCGGCAGGAAGAGACCCAGTACTTC. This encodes CATSRVRQEETQYF. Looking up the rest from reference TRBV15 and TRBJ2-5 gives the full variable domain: DAMVIQNPRYQVTQFGKPVTLSCSQTLNHNVMYWYQQKSSQAPKLLFHYYDKDFNNEADTPDNFQSRRPNTSFCFLDIRSPGLGDTAMYLCATSRVRQEETQYFGPGTRLLVL.

The CDR3 reads CSAAGGHNYGYTF. Written as DNA, the CDR3 is TGCAGTGCTGCCGGGGGGCATAACTATGGCTACACCTTC. The V gene is TRBV20-1, the J gene TRBJ1-2, with D possibly matching TRBD1 (6 bases). The ends were cut back, 5 bases at V and 1 base at J, with 11 bases in the middle. Per germline, CDR1 DFQATT and CDR2 SNEGSKA (reference sequence). CDR3 length equals 13 residues.

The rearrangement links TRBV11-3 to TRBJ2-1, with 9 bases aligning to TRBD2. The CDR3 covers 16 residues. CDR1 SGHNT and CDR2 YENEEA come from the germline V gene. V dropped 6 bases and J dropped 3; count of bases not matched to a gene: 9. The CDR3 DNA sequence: TGTGCCAGCAGTCAAAGGCTAGCGGGGTTCTACAATGAGCAGTTCTTC. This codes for CASSQRLAGFYNEQFF.

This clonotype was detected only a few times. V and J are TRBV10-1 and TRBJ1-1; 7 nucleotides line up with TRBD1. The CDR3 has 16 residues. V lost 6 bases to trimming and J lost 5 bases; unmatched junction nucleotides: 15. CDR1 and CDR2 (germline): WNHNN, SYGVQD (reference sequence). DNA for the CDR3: TGCGCCAGCAGCGGGACAGAAGTTTACGGTGGGACTGAAGCTTTCTTT. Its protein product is CASSGTEVYGGTEAFF.

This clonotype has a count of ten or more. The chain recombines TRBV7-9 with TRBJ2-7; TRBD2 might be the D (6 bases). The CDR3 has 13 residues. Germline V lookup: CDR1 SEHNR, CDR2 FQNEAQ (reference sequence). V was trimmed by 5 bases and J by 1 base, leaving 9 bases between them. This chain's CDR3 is CASSAGSSYEQYF. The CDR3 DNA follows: TGTGCCAGCAGCGCGGGATCATCCTACGAGCAGTACTTC.

This chain's CDR3 is CASSYPTDGSGATMGYNEQFF. The DNA for the CDR3 is TGTGCCAGCAGTTACCCGACTGATGGGAGCGGGGCTACCATGGGGTACAATGAGCAGTTCTTC. The gene calls are TRBV6-2 or TRBV6-3 and TRBJ2-1; the match to TRBD2 covers 7 bases. This CDR3 spans 21 amino acids. Per the germline V gene, CDR1 is MNHEY and CDR2 is SVGEGT. V lost 2 bases and J lost 4; bases outside the gene matches: 23.

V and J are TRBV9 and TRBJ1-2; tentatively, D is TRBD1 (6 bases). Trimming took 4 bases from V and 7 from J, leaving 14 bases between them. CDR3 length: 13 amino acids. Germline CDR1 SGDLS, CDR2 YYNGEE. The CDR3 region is CASSTGIELGYTF. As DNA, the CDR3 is TGTGCCAGCAGCACAGGGATTGAGCTTGGCTACACCTTC.

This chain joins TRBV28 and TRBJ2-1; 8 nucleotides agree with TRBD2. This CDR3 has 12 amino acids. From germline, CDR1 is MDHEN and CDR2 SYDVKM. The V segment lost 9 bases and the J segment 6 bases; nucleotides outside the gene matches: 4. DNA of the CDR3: TGTGCCAGTGGACTAGCAGGCAATGAGCAGTTCTTC. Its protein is CASGLAGNEQFF.

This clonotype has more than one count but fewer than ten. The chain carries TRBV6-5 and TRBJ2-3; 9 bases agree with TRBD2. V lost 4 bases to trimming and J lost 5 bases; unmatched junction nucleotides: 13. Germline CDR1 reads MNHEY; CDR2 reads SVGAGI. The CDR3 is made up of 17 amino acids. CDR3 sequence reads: CASSSRGGWYRGDTQYF. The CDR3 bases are TGTGCCAGCAGTTCGCGGGGGGGCTGGTATCGGGGAGATACGCAGTATTTT.

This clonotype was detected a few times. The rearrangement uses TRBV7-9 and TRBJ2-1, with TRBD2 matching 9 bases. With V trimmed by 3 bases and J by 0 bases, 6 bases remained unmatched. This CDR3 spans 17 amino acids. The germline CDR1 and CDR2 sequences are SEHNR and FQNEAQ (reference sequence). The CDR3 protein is CASSFSSGRSSYNEQFF. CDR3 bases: TGTGCCAGCAGCTTTTCCAGCGGGAGGAGCTCCTACAATGAGCAGTTCTTC.

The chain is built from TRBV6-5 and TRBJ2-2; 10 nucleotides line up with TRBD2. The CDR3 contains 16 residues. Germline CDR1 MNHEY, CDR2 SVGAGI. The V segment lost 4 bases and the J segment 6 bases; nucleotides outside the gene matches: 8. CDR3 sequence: CASSSSGRAAAGELFF. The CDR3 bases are TGTGCCAGCAGTTCCAGCGGGAGGGCCGCGGCCGGGGAGCTGTTTTTT.

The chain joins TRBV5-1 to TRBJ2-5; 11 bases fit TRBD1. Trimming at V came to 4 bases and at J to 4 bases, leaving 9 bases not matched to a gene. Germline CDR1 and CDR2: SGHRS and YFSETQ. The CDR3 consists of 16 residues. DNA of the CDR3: TGCGCCAGCAGCAACCCGGGACAGGGGGACCCAGAGACCCAGTACTTC. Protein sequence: CASSNPGQGDPETQYF.

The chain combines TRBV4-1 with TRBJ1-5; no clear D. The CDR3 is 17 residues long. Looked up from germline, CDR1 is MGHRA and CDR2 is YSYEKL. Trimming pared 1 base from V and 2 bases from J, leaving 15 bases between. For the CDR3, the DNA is TGCGCCAGCAGCCAAGTCCCCTTATCCTTGGGCAATCAGCCCCAGCATTTT. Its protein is CASSQVPLSLGNQPQHF.

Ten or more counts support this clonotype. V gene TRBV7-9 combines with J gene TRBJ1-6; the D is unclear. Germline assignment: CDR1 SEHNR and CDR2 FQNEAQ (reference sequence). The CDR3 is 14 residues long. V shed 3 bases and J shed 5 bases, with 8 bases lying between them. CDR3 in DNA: TGTGCCAGCAGCTTCCTGGAGGATAATTCACCCCTCCACTTT. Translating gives CASSFLEDNSPLHF.

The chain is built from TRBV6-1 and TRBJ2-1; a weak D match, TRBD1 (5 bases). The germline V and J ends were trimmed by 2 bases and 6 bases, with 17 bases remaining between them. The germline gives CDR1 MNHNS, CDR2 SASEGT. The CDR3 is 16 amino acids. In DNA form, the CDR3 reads TGTGCCAGCAGTGAAAGGTGGTGGGGCCAAGGCAATGAGCAGTTCTTC. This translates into CASSERWWGQGNEQFF.

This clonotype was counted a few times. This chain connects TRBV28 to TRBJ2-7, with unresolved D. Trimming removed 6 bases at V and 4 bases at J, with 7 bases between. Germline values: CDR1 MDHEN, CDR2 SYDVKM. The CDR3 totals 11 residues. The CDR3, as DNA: TGTGCCAGCAGGGGTTTTTACGAGCAGTACGTC. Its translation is CASRGFYEQYV.